The clone carrying this T cell receptor (beta chain) was detected a few times. The antigen is unknown. This sample was taken from a study of metastatic and nonmetastatic thyroid tumors. Study-level information: The study looked at repertoires side by side in blood and in tumor or nodule tissue from malignant and benign thyroid patients.

General study findings and limits: A significant increase in TCR beta diversity was reportedly seen in malignant thyroid tumors relative to benign nodules, in blood and tumor.

No patient received treatment before thyroid surgery. TCRdb re-clonotyped the PCR reads via MiXCR. The sample yields 20,000 or so clones, 35% to 40% seen once. The CDR3 has 14 amino acids. Trimming shortened V by 0 bases and J by 3 bases, and 9 bases separated the two germline ends. Germline V gene lookup returns CDR1 MNHEY and CDR2 SVGEGT. This chain connects TRBV6-2 or TRBV6-3 to TRBJ2-7; no reliable D call. The clonotype was recovered from a female donor with papillary thyroid cancer or a benign thyroid nodule (not recorded which). Some clones in this sample may be carry-over from other donors' samples. Sample: tumor tissue. CDR3 nucleotide sequence: TGTGCCAGCAGTTACTCCGAACTACACTACGAGCAGTACTTC. Its translation: CASSYSELHYEQYF.